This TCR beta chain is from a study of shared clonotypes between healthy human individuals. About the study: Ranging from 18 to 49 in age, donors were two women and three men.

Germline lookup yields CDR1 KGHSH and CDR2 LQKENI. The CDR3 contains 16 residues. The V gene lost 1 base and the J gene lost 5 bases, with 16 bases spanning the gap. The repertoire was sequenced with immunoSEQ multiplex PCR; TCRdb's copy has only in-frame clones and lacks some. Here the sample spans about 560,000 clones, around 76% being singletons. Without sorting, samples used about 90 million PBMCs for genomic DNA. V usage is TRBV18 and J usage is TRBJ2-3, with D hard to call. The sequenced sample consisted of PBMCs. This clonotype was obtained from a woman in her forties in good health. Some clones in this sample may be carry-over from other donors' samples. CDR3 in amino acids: CASSPLSGGPQDTQYF. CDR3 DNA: TGTGCCAGCTCACCACTCTCGGGCGGACCACAAGATACGCAGTATTTT.